The 25 T cell receptor beta chains below come from one sample, sequenced in a study of CD8 T cells in ankylosing spondylitis. General study points: Among TCR beta sequences, a motif of several highly homologous variants appeared characteristic of ankylosing spondylitis blood.

The antigens of these receptors remain unknown. TCRdb ran MiXCR on the 5' RACE reads and lists one entry per CDR3 protein. The table lists 350,000 to 550,000 distinct CDR3 sequences, around 26% of them singletons. The sequencing input was blood, either unsorted or a sorted T cell fraction (not recorded which). The origin of the receptors is a male donor with ankylosing spondylitis.

This clonotype was detected only a few times. The V call is TRBV7-9, the J call TRBJ1-1; unclear D gene. Per the germline V gene, CDR1 is SEHNR and CDR2 is FQNEAQ (reference sequence). The germline V and J ends were trimmed by 2 bases and 5 bases, with 12 bases remaining between them. This CDR3 comprises 14 residues. CDR3 sequence reads: CASSLSRYGTEAFF. The CDR3 DNA follows: TGTGCCAGCAGCTTATCCCGTTATGGGACTGAAGCTTTCTTT.

CDR3 in DNA: TGCGCCAGCAGCTTTTGGACAGGTGTTTCCTACGAGCAGTACTTC. It codes for CASSFWTGVSYEQYF. The chain joins TRBV5-1 to TRBJ2-7, with 7 bases that match TRBD1. The germline CDR1 and CDR2 sequences are SGHRS and YFSETQ. V shed 2 bases, J shed 1 base, and the junction held 6 bases outside the gene matches. The CDR3 sequence is 15 residues long.

On this clonotype itself: The junction departs from germline at one end; a sequencing error may be responsible. This chain connects TRBV6-5 to TRBJ1-1, with a weak D call TRBD1 (6 bases). From germline, CDR1 is MNHEY and CDR2 SVGAGI. The CDR3 is made up of 15 amino acids. CDR3 sequence (DNA): TGTGCCAGCAGTGACTCATCAGGGGTAAACACTGAAGCTTTCTTT. Its protein product is CASSDSSGVNTEAFF.

A few counts support this clonotype. V and J are TRBV10-3 and TRBJ1-1; D call uncertain. The germline V and J ends were trimmed by 2 bases and 4 bases, with 17 bases remaining between them. The CDR3 loop spans 16 amino acids. Per the germline V gene, CDR1 is ENHRY and CDR2 is SYGVKD. CDR3 protein: CAISERLGRGGTEAFF. The CDR3 nucleotides read TGTGCCATCAGTGAGCGACTTGGGCGGGGAGGCACTGAAGCTTTCTTT.

The chain is built from TRBV6-2 or TRBV6-3 and TRBJ1-5; unclear D gene. V lost 6 bases and J lost 11, with 20 bases in between. This CDR3 is 14 amino acids long. Germline loops: CDR1 MNHEY, CDR2 SVGEGT. CDR3 loop: CASSLGVTQSAQHF. The DNA of the CDR3 is TGTGCCAGCAGCCTGGGTGTAACCCAATCAGCCCAGCATTTT.

This clonotype occurred many times. J is TRBJ2-3 and V is TRBV6-2 or TRBV6-3; a possible D gene is TRBD2 (5 bases). Per germline, CDR1 MNHEY and CDR2 SVGEGT. CDR3 size: 14 residues. Trimming removed 6 bases at V and 6 bases at J, with 16 bases between. In DNA, the CDR3 is TGTGCCAGCAGCCCACGTGGAGGAGCTGATACGCAGTATTTT. Encoded protein: CASSPRGGADTQYF.

This clonotype was detected only a few times. V is TRBV15 and J is TRBJ2-2; a weak D match, TRBD1 (6 bases). V lost 2 bases to trimming and J lost 5 bases, with 15 bases between them. Germline assignment: CDR1 LNHNV and CDR2 YYDKDF (reference sequence). The CDR3 covers 16 residues. CDR3 nucleotides: TGTGCCACCAGCAGACCGACAGGAGATTTAACCGGGGAGCTGTTTTTT. Translated: CATSRPTGDLTGELFF.

The chain recombines TRBV4-1 with TRBJ2-1; TRBD2 matches 8 bases. Trimming removed 1 base from V and 11 bases from J; junction bases left unmatched: 16. Germline V gene lookup returns CDR1 MGHRA and CDR2 YSYEKL. The CDR3 is made up of 17 amino acids. The CDR3 loop is CASSQGRTWAGLAQQFF. The CDR3 DNA reads TGCGCCAGCAGCCAAGGGCGAACTTGGGCCGGACTAGCCCAGCAGTTCTTC.

This clonotype occurred many times. The chain joins TRBV12-3 or TRBV12-4 to TRBJ2-7, with a tentative D call TRBD2 (6 bases). The CDR3 length is 12 residues. V was pared by 6 bases and J by 4 bases, with 10 bases between. The CDR3 nucleotides are TGTGCCAGCAGCGAGGGGAGGTACGAGCAGTACTTC. As protein: CASSEGRYEQYF.

This clonotype was recorded a few times. The rearrangement uses TRBV10-3 and TRBJ1-5, with D possibly matching TRBD1 (6 bases). Germline loops: CDR1 ENHRY, CDR2 SYGVKD. This CDR3 contains 13 residues. The V gene lost 8 bases and the J gene lost 3 bases, with 11 bases spanning the gap. CDR3 in DNA: TGTGCCATCGGCAGGGGCGACAATCAGCCCCAGCATTTT. It is translated as CAIGRGDNQPQHF.

This clonotype was observed a handful of times. This chain uses TRBV5-1 with TRBJ2-3; 7 bases align to TRBD2. The CDR3 consists of 15 residues. V trimming: 0 bases; J trimming: 3 bases; junction bases outside the gene matches: 4. Germline lookup yields CDR1 SGHRS and CDR2 YFSETQ. CDR3 residues: CASSLVGLPTDTQYF. As DNA, the CDR3 is TGCGCCAGCAGCTTGGTGGGACTACCGACAGATACGCAGTATTTT. The entire variable domain, with the rest obtained from reference TRBV5-1 and TRBJ2-3, is as follows: KAGVTQTPRYLIKTRGQQVTLSCSPISGHRSVSWYQQTPGQGLQFLFEYFSETQRNKGNFPGRFSGRQFSNSRSEMNVSTLELGDSALYLCASSLVGLPTDTQYFGPGTRLTVL.

The CDR3 DNA sequence: TGTGCCAGCAGTTTAAGTACAGGGATTGGGGGTAATGAGCAGTTCTTC. Residues: CASSLSTGIGGNEQFF. This chain links TRBV27 with TRBJ2-1; perhaps TRBD1 as D (6 bases). V was pared by 2 bases and J by 7 bases, with 18 bases between. Germline lookup yields CDR1 MNHEY and CDR2 SMNVEV (reference sequence). The CDR3 extends over 16 amino acids.

The rearrangement links TRBV5-1 to TRBJ1-1; perhaps TRBD1 as D (6 bases). The germline V and J ends were trimmed by 0 bases and 1 base, with 10 bases remaining between them. Per germline, CDR1 SGHRS and CDR2 YFSETQ. The CDR3 length is 15 residues. The CDR3 here is CASSLELGQNTEAFF. The CDR3 DNA reads as TGCGCCAGCAGCTTGGAGCTGGGACAGAACACTGAAGCTTTCTTT.

This clonotype was observed a few times. V usage is TRBV7-2 and J usage is TRBJ2-2; 7 bases map to TRBD1. The ends lost 0 bases at V and 3 bases at J; junction bases unmatched: 1. The germline gives CDR1 SGHTA, CDR2 FQGNSA. CDR3 length: 15 residues. The CDR3: CASSLATGYTGELFF. CDR3 DNA: TGTGCCAGCAGCTTAGCGACAGGGTACACCGGGGAGCTGTTTTTT.

This clonotype was counted a few times. This chain connects TRBV20-1 to TRBJ1-2, with a weak D call TRBD1 (5 bases). Between the trimmed V and J ends, which lost 2 bases and 3 bases, there was a span of 16 bases. Germline CDR1 DFQATT, CDR2 SNEGSKA (reference sequence). This CDR3 comprises 15 residues. CDR3 in amino acids: CSARPRGAPHYGYTF. CDR3 sequence (DNA): TGCAGTGCTAGACCCAGAGGGGCCCCTCACTATGGCTACACCTTC.

The genes are TRBV10-3 and TRBJ1-1, with no clear D. The CDR3 has 15 amino acids. Per germline, CDR1 ENHRY and CDR2 SYGVKD. Trimming took 6 bases from V and 3 from J, leaving 17 bases between them. The CDR3 loop is CAIRRLVTGDTEAFF. The CDR3 DNA reads TGTGCCATCAGGAGGTTGGTAACGGGTGACACTGAAGCTTTCTTT.

The genes are TRBV6-6 and TRBJ2-1; 7 nucleotides line up with TRBD2. V gave up 5 bases and J gave up 9 bases; unmatched junction bases: 4. In germline, CDR1 is MNHNY, CDR2 SVGAGI (reference sequence). There are 12 residues in the CDR3. CDR3 sequence: CASSGGEPEQFF. Here the CDR3 DNA reads TGTGCCAGCAGTGGGGGGGAGCCTGAGCAGTTCTTC.

This clonotype was observed a handful of times. This chain joins TRBV20-1 and TRBJ2-1; TRBD2 matches 8 bases. Germline CDR1 and CDR2: DFQATT and SNEGSKA (reference sequence). The CDR3 totals 15 residues. V lost 5 bases to trimming and J lost 0 bases; unmatched junction nucleotides: 6. The CDR3 sequence is CSACSGVSSYNEQFF. In DNA form, the CDR3 reads TGCAGTGCTTGTAGCGGGGTGAGCTCCTACAATGAGCAGTTCTTC.

The chain uses TRBV11-1 and TRBJ1-1, with D maybe TRBD1 (5 bases). Trimming left V 5 bases short and J 1 base short, with 14 bases between. The CDR3 extends over 15 amino acids. Germline V gene data show CDR1 as SGHAT and CDR2 as FQDESV (reference sequence). The CDR3 DNA reads as TGTGCCAGCAGCCGAGGGACTTCCAGGAACACTGAAGCTTTCTTT. It specifies CASSRGTSRNTEAFF.

V usage is TRBV12-3 or TRBV12-4 and J usage is TRBJ1-1; the D gene is possibly TRBD1 (6 bases). The CDR3 covers 15 residues. The V and J ends lost 8 bases and 0 bases respectively, with 16 bases between them. The CDR3 DNA reads TGTGCCAGCCTCTTATGGGGGGCTGTGAACACTGAAGCTTTCTTT. Its protein product is CASLLWGAVNTEAFF.

This clonotype showed up many times. The chain combines TRBV5-1 with TRBJ2-7, with TRBD1 matching 9 bases. The CDR3 totals 15 residues. Germline assignment: CDR1 SGHRS and CDR2 YFSETQ. V lost 3 bases, J lost 3 bases, and 7 bases stayed unmatched. CDR3 sequence: CASSWGQGSLYEQYF. In nucleotides, the CDR3 is TGCGCCAGCAGCTGGGGACAGGGTTCCCTCTACGAGCAGTACTTC.

To note about this clonotype: A junction boundary mismatches the germline segment, possibly from a read error. V is TRBV12-3 or TRBV12-4 and J is TRBJ1-1; D gene unclear. The CDR3 loop spans 15 amino acids. The CDR3 is CASSLYVGKNTEALF. The CDR3, as DNA: TGTGCCAGCAGTTTATATGTGGGGAAGAACACTGAAGCTCTCTTT.

This clonotype was seen more than once but under ten times. The chain joins TRBV5-1 to TRBJ2-1; TRBD2 agrees at 11 bases. This CDR3 has 16 residues. Germline lookup yields CDR1 SGHRS and CDR2 YFSETQ. Germline trimming cut 5 bases from V and 7 bases from J; bases unmatched to any gene: 11. The CDR3: CASRVITSGSGNEQFF. CDR3 bases: TGCGCCAGCAGGGTCATAACTAGCGGGAGTGGGAATGAGCAGTTCTTC.

This clonotype has more than one count but fewer than ten. J is TRBJ2-1 and V is TRBV6-2 or TRBV6-3, with 12 bases matching TRBD2. The V gene's germline CDR1 is MNHEY and CDR2 SVGEGT. V was pared by 2 bases and J by 4 bases, with 15 bases of the junction left unmatched. The CDR3 is 20 residues long. The DNA for the CDR3 is TGTGCCAGCAGTTACACCAGACGTACGACTAGCGGGAGTCGTTACAATGAGCAGTTCTTC. Translating it yields CASSYTRRTTSGSRYNEQFF.

This chain links TRBV7-2 with TRBJ1-4; D is ambiguous. The CDR3 extends over 14 amino acids. V dropped 0 bases and J dropped 8 bases, with 10 bases sitting between them. Per the germline V gene, CDR1 is SGHTA and CDR2 is FQGNSA. The CDR3 bases are TGTGCCAGCAGCTTAGCGGCACTGGGGGAAAAACTGTTTTTT. Translation: CASSLAALGEKLFF.